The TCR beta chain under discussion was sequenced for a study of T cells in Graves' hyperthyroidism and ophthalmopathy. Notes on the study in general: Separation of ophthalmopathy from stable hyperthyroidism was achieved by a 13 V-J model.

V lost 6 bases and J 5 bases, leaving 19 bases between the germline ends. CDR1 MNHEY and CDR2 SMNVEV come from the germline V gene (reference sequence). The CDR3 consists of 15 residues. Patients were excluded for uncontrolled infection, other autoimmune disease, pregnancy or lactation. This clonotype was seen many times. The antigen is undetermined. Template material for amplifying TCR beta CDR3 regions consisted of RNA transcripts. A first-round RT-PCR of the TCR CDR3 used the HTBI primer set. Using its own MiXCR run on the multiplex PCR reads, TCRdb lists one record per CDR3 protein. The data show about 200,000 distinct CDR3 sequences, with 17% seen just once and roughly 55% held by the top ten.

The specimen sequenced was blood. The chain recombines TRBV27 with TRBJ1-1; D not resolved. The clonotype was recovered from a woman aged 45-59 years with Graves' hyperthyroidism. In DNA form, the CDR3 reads TGTGCCAGCAGCTCCGGCGGTGGGAGCCGGACTGAAGCTTTCTTT. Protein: CASSSGGGSRTEAFF.